The 25 T cell receptor beta chains reported below all come from one sample, sequenced in a study of blood T cell repertoires in COVID-19. Measured with immunoSEQ multiplex PCR; TCRdb has only the in-frame clones, and not every one. The data hold over 250,000 clones, with about 87% observed a single time. The sequencing input was PBMCs or T cells enriched from blood (not recorded which). The source of these receptors is a woman aged 25 to 45 who had recovered from COVID-19.

The chain joins TRBV6-5 to TRBJ1-1, with TRBD1 identical over 8 bases. Per the germline V gene, CDR1 is MNHEY and CDR2 is SVGAGI. The CDR3 consists of 16 residues. V lost 0 bases and J lost 4; bases outside the gene matches: 7. CDR3 DNA sequence: TGTGCCAGCAGTTACTCCAGTTACGGGACAGGCACTGAAGCTTTCTTT. The encoded protein is CASSYSSYGTGTEAFF.

A few counts support this clone. J is TRBJ1-2 and V is TRBV11-3; possible D gene TRBD1, 6 bases. The CDR3 runs to 14 residues. Trimming cost V 5 bases and J 6 bases, with 16 bases left between them. CDR1 and CDR2 (germline): SGHNT, YENEEA. The CDR3 region has the DNA TGTGCCAGCAGCCCTGGTGGACAGACCCATGGCTACACCTTC. Amino acid sequence: CASSPGGQTHGYTF.

This clone has more than one count but fewer than ten. The sample holds other DNA sequences that translate to the same CDR3. This chain's CDR3 is CASSPPGANYGYTF. DNA of the CDR3: TGTGCCAGCTCACCACCGGGAGCTAACTATGGCTACACCTTC. The V and J genes are TRBV18 and TRBJ1-2; no definite D call. Germline V lookup: CDR1 KGHSH, CDR2 LQKENI. V was clipped by 0 bases and J by 0 bases, with 5 bases between them. The CDR3 loop spans 14 amino acids.

The chain has TRBV19 and TRBJ1-2; 8 nucleotides align to TRBD1. The CDR3 is 13 amino acids. V lost 10 bases, J lost 4 bases, and 8 bases stayed unmatched. Per the germline V gene, CDR1 is LNHDA and CDR2 is SQIVND (reference sequence). DNA for the CDR3: TGTGCCACTTCACCGCAGGGGGCCTATGGCTACACCTTC. Translation: CATSPQGAYGYTF.

This chain connects TRBV4-1 to TRBJ1-2; D ambiguous. Germline values: CDR1 MGHRA, CDR2 YSYEKL. The ends were cut back, 0 bases at V and 0 bases at J, with 17 bases in the middle. There are 18 residues in the CDR3. CDR3 in amino acids: CASSQDKKGPGSNYGYTF. The CDR3 bases are TGCGCCAGCAGCCAAGATAAGAAAGGCCCAGGTTCTAACTATGGCTACACCTTC.

The V and J genes are TRBV11-2 and TRBJ1-2; TRBD1 aligns across 7 bases. The germline V gene has CDR1 SGHAT and CDR2 FQNNGV. CDR3 length: 11 amino acids. After removal of 9 bases from V and 8 bases from J, the junction contained 6 bases not matched to a gene. This chain's CDR3 is CASLTGYGYTF. The CDR3 nucleotides read TGTGCCAGTTTGACAGGGTACGGCTACACCTTC.

This clone was found once. DNA for the CDR3: TGTGCCAGCTCACGGACCCCGGAGGGTCTGAACACTGAAGCTTTCTTT. It codes for CASSRTPEGLNTEAFF. The rearrangement links TRBV18 to TRBJ1-1; D gene uncertain. Germline V gives CDR1 KGHSH, CDR2 LQKENI. This CDR3 is 16 amino acids long. Trimming stripped 4 bases from V and 0 bases from J, with 15 bases between.

This sequence joins TRBV25-1 and TRBJ1-2; TRBD1 is a possible D gene (5 bases). V was trimmed by 4 bases and J by 4 bases, leaving 10 bases between them. CDR3 length: 13 amino acids. In germline, CDR1 is MGHDK, CDR2 SYGVNS. CDR3: CASSGDSLYGYTF. The CDR3 region has the DNA TGTGCCAGCAGTGGCGACAGTCTCTATGGCTACACCTTC.

This chain uses TRBV5-6 with TRBJ2-2, with D perhaps matching TRBD1 (7 bases). Per germline, CDR1 SGHDT and CDR2 YYEEEE. This CDR3 is built from 16 residues. The V and J ends lost 0 bases and 3 bases respectively, with 12 bases between them. The CDR3 region has the DNA TGTGCCAGCAGCTTGGCCCCCAGGGGGGACACCGGGGAGCTGTTTTTT. Translating gives CASSLAPRGDTGELFF.

The chain links TRBV24-1 to TRBJ1-2, with D perhaps matching TRBD1 (6 bases). V lost 4 bases, J lost 7 bases, and 12 bases lay in between. CDR3 size: 13 residues. Germline CDR1 reads KGHDR; CDR2 reads SFDVKD. Here the CDR3 DNA reads TGTGCCACCAGTGAAACAGGGTGGCGTGGCTACACCTTC. Protein: CATSETGWRGYTF.

The V and J genes are TRBV18 and TRBJ2-7; D perhaps matches TRBD2 (6 bases). Germline V gene data show CDR1 as KGHSH and CDR2 as LQKENI. V was trimmed by 6 bases and J by 0 bases, leaving 12 bases between them. CDR3 size: 14 residues. The CDR3 reads CASSTGGSSYEQYF. For the CDR3, the DNA is TGTGCCAGCTCCACAGGAGGGAGCTCCTACGAGCAGTACTTC.

The V and J genes are TRBV9 and TRBJ1-1; D may be TRBD1 (5 bases). Germline CDR1 is SGDLS and CDR2 is YYNGEE. The V gene lost 0 bases and the J gene lost 6 bases, with 12 bases spanning the gap. This CDR3 has 14 amino acids. In DNA, the CDR3 is TGTGCCAGCAGCGTAGCAGATTGGGGCTCTGAAGCTTTCTTT. This sequence encodes CASSVADWGSEAFF.

This chain connects TRBV27 to TRBJ2-7, with D tentatively TRBD1 (5 bases). V shed 5 bases and J shed 3 bases, with 11 bases lying between them. This CDR3 is 13 amino acids long. In germline, CDR1 is MNHEY, CDR2 SMNVEV (reference sequence). The CDR3 sequence: CASSRSGFYEQYF. CDR3 bases: TGTGCCAGCAGTCGTTCAGGGTTCTACGAGCAGTACTTC.

The CDR3 is CASGSRETQYF. For the CDR3, the DNA is TGTGCCAGCGGTTCTAGGGAGACCCAGTACTTC. This sequence joins TRBV28 and TRBJ2-5, with D unresolved. V lost 8 bases to trimming and J lost 5 bases, with 9 bases between them. Germline assignment: CDR1 MDHEN and CDR2 SYDVKM. This CDR3 contains 11 residues.

This clone has just one count. This chain links TRBV5-1 with TRBJ1-1; D not certain. The CDR3 has 14 amino acids. V shed 2 bases and J shed 1 base, with 9 bases lying between them. Germline V CDR1 and CDR2: SGHRS, YFSETQ. The CDR3 sequence is CASSFTPRNTEAFF. DNA of the CDR3: TGCGCCAGCAGCTTTACCCCGAGGAACACTGAAGCTTTCTTT.

The chain is built from TRBV28 and TRBJ1-2, with TRBD1 as a possible D gene (5 bases). The V end was cut by 4 bases, the J end by 3 bases, with 15 bases between. The CDR3 loop spans 15 amino acids. CDR1 and CDR2 from the germline V gene are MDHEN and SYDVKM. This CDR3 is CASSSPGLGDYGYTF. The CDR3 nucleotides are TGTGCCAGCAGTTCTCCCGGGCTAGGGGACTATGGCTACACCTTC.

This chain uses TRBV4-1 with TRBJ1-1; D is perhaps TRBD1 (6 bases). The germline V gene encodes CDR1 MGHRA and CDR2 YSYEKL. The CDR3 has 15 residues. V dropped 3 bases and J dropped 0 bases, with 11 bases sitting between them. Here the CDR3 reads CASSHSQGLNTEAFF. CDR3 sequence (DNA): TGCGCCAGCAGCCACTCCCAGGGGTTGAACACTGAAGCTTTCTTT.

This clone appeared a few times. The chain carries TRBV5-8 and TRBJ2-2; tentative D call: TRBD1 (6 bases). The ends were cut back, 0 bases at V and 1 base at J, with 10 bases in the middle. CDR3 length: 16 amino acids. The germline CDR1 and CDR2 sequences are SGHTS and YDEGEE. Here the CDR3 reads CASSLVLDRNTGELFF. Written as DNA, the CDR3 is TGTGCCAGCAGCTTGGTGTTGGACAGGAACACCGGGGAGCTGTTTTTT.

The chain couples TRBV21-1 to TRBJ2-5; TRBD2, the table's D call, was not compared with the DNA. TRBV21-1 has pseudogene status. The CDR3 extends over 15 amino acids. The CDR3 reads CASMGRGAEQETQYF. The CDR3 coding sequence is TGTGCCAGTATGGGGCGCGGGGCCGAACAAGAGACCCAGTACTTC.

The rearrangement uses TRBV11-2 and TRBJ1-2; 8 bases map to TRBD1. Per germline, CDR1 SGHAT and CDR2 FQNNGV. The trim removed 5 bases at V and 6 bases at J, leaving 11 bases unmatched. CDR3 size: 15 residues. The CDR3 nucleotides read TGTGCCAGCAGCCTTCACAGGGGGGGGATTGATGGCTACACCTTC. The encoded protein is CASSLHRGGIDGYTF. Complete variable domain (other parts from reference TRBV11-2 and TRBJ1-2): EAGVAQSPRYKIIEKRQSVAFWCNPISGHATLYWYQQILGQGPKLLIQFQNNGVVDDSQLPKDRFSAERLKGVDSTLKIQPAKLEDSAVYLCASSLHRGGIDGYTFGSGTRLTVV.

This clone has a handful of counts. The chain has TRBV3-1 (or the pseudogene TRBV3-2) and TRBJ2-7, with 9 bases identical to TRBD1. The germline gives CDR1 LGHDT, CDR2 YNNKEL (reference sequence). Germline trimming cut 4 bases from V and 3 bases from J; bases unmatched to any gene: 13. The CDR3 is made up of 17 amino acids. CDR3: CASSRGSGQGRIYEQYF. CDR3 DNA: TGTGCCAGCAGCCGAGGTTCTGGACAGGGGAGGATCTACGAGCAGTACTTC.

This chain connects TRBV9 to TRBJ2-5; 7 bases are a match to TRBD1. The V segment lost 4 bases and the J segment 3 bases; nucleotides outside the gene matches: 12. This CDR3 has 16 residues. CDR1 and CDR2 (germline): SGDLS, YYNGEE. CDR3 sequence: CASSPRGQALKETQYF. The CDR3 nucleotides are TGTGCCAGCAGCCCCCGAGGACAGGCCCTTAAAGAGACCCAGTACTTC.

The chain carries TRBV5-1 and TRBJ2-2; D unclear. CDR1 and CDR2 (germline): SGHRS, YFSETQ. The V and J ends lost 0 bases and 5 bases respectively, with 5 bases between them. The CDR3 sequence is 13 residues long. The CDR3 spells CASSLALTGELFF. In nucleotides, the CDR3 is TGCGCCAGCAGCTTGGCTCTTACCGGGGAGCTGTTTTTT. The full variable domain, in which reference TRBV5-1 and TRBJ2-2 provide the parts outside the CDR3, is KAGVTQTPRYLIKTRGQQVTLSCSPISGHRSVSWYQQTPGQGLQFLFEYFSETQRNKGNFPGRFSGRQFSNSRSEMNVSTLELGDSALYLCASSLALTGELFFGEGSRLTVL.

The genes are TRBV5-1 and TRBJ2-1; 12 positions agree with TRBD1. Germline V lookup: CDR1 SGHRS, CDR2 YFSETQ. The CDR3 covers 15 residues. J was trimmed by 7 bases and V by 4 bases; bases with no gene match: 6. The CDR3 is CASSLGTGGYNEQFF. The CDR3 DNA sequence: TGCGCCAGCAGCCTGGGGACAGGGGGCTATAATGAGCAGTTCTTC.

The chain has TRBV18 and TRBJ1-4; 10 positions agree with TRBD1. CDR3 length: 17 residues. Germline values: CDR1 KGHSH, CDR2 LQKENI. The V and J ends lost 2 bases and 0 bases, in that order; junction bases with no gene match: 3. The CDR3: CASSPIGQGATNEKLFF. CDR3 DNA sequence: TGTGCCAGCTCACCAATCGGACAGGGGGCAACTAATGAAAAACTGTTTTTT.